The 15 T cell receptor beta chains reported below all come from one sample, sequenced in a study of blood T cell repertoires in COVID-19. Sequenced by immunoSEQ multiplex PCR; TCRdb stores in-frame clones only, minus some. Of approximately 190,000 clones listed, about 86% are singletons. The sample was peripheral blood. The receptor set was obtained from a man aged 25 to 40 with active or convalescent COVID-19.

J is TRBJ2-4 and V is TRBV30, with no clear D. Germline CDR1 is GTSNPN and CDR2 is SVGIG (reference sequence). Trimming removed 1 base at V and 0 bases at J, with 4 bases between. CDR3 length equals 13 residues. The CDR3 loop is CAWSGLAKNIQYF. The CDR3 DNA reads as TGTGCCTGGAGTGGTCTAGCCAAAAACATTCAGTACTTC.

This clone was seen only a few times. The rearrangement joins TRBV18 to TRBJ1-2; TRBD1 agrees at 8 bases. Germline assignment: CDR1 KGHSH and CDR2 LQKENI. V shed 1 base, J shed 3 bases, and the junction held 7 bases outside the gene matches. The CDR3 spans 16 residues. The CDR3: CASSPQATGVDYGYTF. Here the CDR3 DNA reads TGTGCCAGCTCACCACAGGCGACAGGGGTGGACTATGGCTACACCTTC. The full variable domain, its missing parts supplied by reference TRBV18 and TRBJ1-2, is NAGVMQNPRHLVRRRGQEARLRCSPMKGHSHVYWYRQLPEEGLKFMVYLQKENIIDESGMPKERFSAEFPKEGPSILRIQQVVRGDSAAYFCASSPQATGVDYGYTFGSGTRLTVV.

The chain uses TRBV27 and TRBJ1-5; possibly TRBD1 for D (5 bases). The germline gives CDR1 MNHEY, CDR2 SMNVEV (reference sequence). The germline V and J ends were trimmed by 5 bases and 4 bases, with 12 bases remaining between them. The length of the CDR3 is 14 residues. CDR3: CASSPYRGNQPQHF. The CDR3 DNA sequence: TGTGCCAGCAGTCCTTATCGGGGGAATCAGCCCCAGCATTTT.

V usage is TRBV4-3 and J usage is TRBJ2-7; D gene ambiguous. Germline CDR1 and CDR2: LGHNA and YSLEER. Trimming took off 0 bases at V and 0 bases at J, with 9 bases between the two ends. This CDR3 spans 15 amino acids. CDR3 sequence (DNA): TGCGCCAGCAGCCAAGACATCCTGAGCTCCTACGAGCAGTACTTC. Translating gives CASSQDILSSYEQYF.

The rearrangement links TRBV10-3 to TRBJ1-2, with D maybe TRBD1 (6 bases). Looked up from germline, CDR1 is ENHRY and CDR2 is SYGVKD. CDR3 length: 16 residues. V lost 6 bases and J 0 bases, leaving 17 bases between the germline ends. CDR3 DNA: TGTGCCATCAGCGGGGGGCCCATCAGCTCTAACTATGGCTACACCTTC. Encoded protein: CAISGGPISSNYGYTF.

The V and J genes are TRBV18 and TRBJ1-4, with 9 bases that match TRBD1. The CDR3 is 17 residues long. V dropped 2 bases and J dropped 7; count of bases not matched to a gene: 11. Germline-derived CDR1 and CDR2 are KGHSH and LQKENI. Written as DNA, the CDR3 is TGTGCCAGCTCACCAACGGGACAGGGTGTAATGGGTGAAAAACTGTTTTTT. Its protein product is CASSPTGQGVMGEKLFF.

The chain links TRBV2 to TRBJ1-2; no definite D call. Trimming took off 7 bases at V and 8 bases at J, with 14 bases between the two ends. Germline V gene data show CDR1 as SNHLY and CDR2 as FYNNEI. The length of the CDR3 is 12 residues. CDR3: CASTSGKPGYTF. CDR3 DNA sequence: TGTGCCAGCACCAGCGGGAAGCCCGGCTACACCTTC.

The chain is built from TRBV30 and TRBJ1-3; D is unresolved. The CDR3 length is 13 residues. CDR1 is GTSNPN and CDR2 is SVGIG in the germline V gene (reference sequence). Between the trimmed V and J ends, which lost 0 bases and 4 bases, there was a span of 7 bases. CDR3: CAWSVAAGNTIYF. The CDR3 nucleotides are TGTGCCTGGAGTGTGGCCGCCGGAAACACCATATATTTT.

The V call is TRBV28, the J call TRBJ1-2, with TRBD1 matching 7 bases. The CDR3 totals 18 residues. V lost 7 bases to trimming and J lost 8 bases; unmatched junction nucleotides: 25. Germline CDR1 is MDHEN and CDR2 is SYDVKM. CDR3 loop: CASTEPPATGRGGGGYTF. The CDR3, as DNA: TGTGCCAGCACCGAACCCCCCGCGACAGGGCGTGGAGGAGGAGGCTACACCTTC.

V usage is TRBV9 and J usage is TRBJ1-1; no definite D call. The CDR3 is 13 residues long. Deletions cut 0 bases from V and 3 bases from J, with 6 bases between. CDR1 and CDR2 from the germline V gene are SGDLS and YYNGEE. CDR3 residues: CASSVGGHTEAFF. DNA for the CDR3: TGTGCCAGCAGCGTAGGTGGGCACACTGAAGCTTTCTTT.

The chain joins TRBV11-2 to TRBJ2-5; D gene ambiguous. There are 14 residues in the CDR3. V was pared by 1 base and J by 0 bases, with 6 bases between. Germline-derived CDR1 and CDR2 are SGHAT and FQNNGV. CDR3: CASSLVLYQETQYF. The CDR3 DNA sequence: TGTGCCAGCAGCTTAGTCCTGTACCAAGAGACCCAGTACTTC.

V is TRBV4-1 and J is TRBJ2-6; D gene uncertain. The V end was cut by 1 base, the J end by 0 bases, with 10 bases between. Germline V CDR1 and CDR2: MGHRA, YSYEKL. The CDR3 is made up of 17 amino acids. The CDR3 nucleotides are TGCGCCAGCAGCCAAGGAATTCAGGCCTCTGGGGCCAACGTCCTGACTTTC. It encodes CASSQGIQASGANVLTF.

This clone was detected only once. This chain joins TRBV27 and TRBJ2-3; 9 nucleotides agree with TRBD2. CDR1 is MNHEY, CDR2 SMNVEV, per germline (reference sequence). V dropped 7 bases and J dropped 1; count of bases not matched to a gene: 3. The CDR3 totals 14 residues. CDR3 DNA sequence: TGTGCCAGCAAGGTAGCGGGGGGCACAGATACGCAGTATTTT. It encodes CASKVAGGTDTQYF.

V usage is TRBV7-9 and J usage is TRBJ2-5; no definite D call. Germline V CDR1 and CDR2: SEHNR, FQNEAQ (reference sequence). The CDR3 has 15 amino acids. Trimming took 2 bases from V and 6 from J, leaving 16 bases between them. The DNA for the CDR3 is TGTGCCAGCAGCTTACGCGGCGGTGCTATTAAGACCCAGTACTTC. Translated: CASSLRGGAIKTQYF.

J is TRBJ1-2 and V is TRBV24-1; possible D gene TRBD1, 6 bases. The CDR3 covers 18 residues. Per germline, CDR1 KGHDR and CDR2 SFDVKD. Trimming took off 1 base at V and 0 bases at J, with 17 bases between the two ends. CDR3 loop: CATSDLEPGEFPNYGYTF. In nucleotides, the CDR3 is TGTGCCACCAGTGATTTAGAGCCAGGGGAGTTCCCTAACTATGGCTACACCTTC.